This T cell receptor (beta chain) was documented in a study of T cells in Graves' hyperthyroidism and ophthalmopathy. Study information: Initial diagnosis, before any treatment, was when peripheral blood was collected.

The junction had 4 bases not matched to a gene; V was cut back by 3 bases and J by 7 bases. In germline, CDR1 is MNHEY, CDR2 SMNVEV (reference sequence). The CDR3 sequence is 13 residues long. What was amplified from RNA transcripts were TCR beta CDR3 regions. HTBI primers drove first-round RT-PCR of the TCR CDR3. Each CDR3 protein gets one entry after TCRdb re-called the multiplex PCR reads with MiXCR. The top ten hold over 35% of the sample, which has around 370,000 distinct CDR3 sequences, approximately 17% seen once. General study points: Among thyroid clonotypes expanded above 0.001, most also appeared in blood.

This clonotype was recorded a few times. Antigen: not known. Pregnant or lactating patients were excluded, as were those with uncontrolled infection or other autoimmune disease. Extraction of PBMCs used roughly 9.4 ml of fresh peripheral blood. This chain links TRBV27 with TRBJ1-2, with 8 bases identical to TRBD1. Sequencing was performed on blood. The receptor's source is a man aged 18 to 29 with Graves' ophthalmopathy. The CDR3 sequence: CASSLTGEIGYTF. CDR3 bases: TGTGCCAGCAGTTTGACAGGGGAGATTGGCTACACCTTC.